This is a list of T cell receptor beta chains from one sample in a study of regulatory T cells in long-lasting Graves disease. TCRdb used MiXCR to reprocess the multiplex PCR reads, holding one entry per CDR3 protein. This table holds approximately 560,000 distinct CDR3 sequences, more than 15% found once. The same sample was also used in a study of T cells in Graves' hyperthyroidism and ophthalmopathy.

The sample consisted of peripheral blood mononuclear cells (PBMCs), taken at new diagnosis, from a patient treated with antithyroid drugs. The receptors derive from a man between 18 and 29 years old with Graves disease. The CDR3 runs from the conserved cysteine through the conserved F or W. A D gene is named only where the DNA matches it firmly. Clone size appears in some rows only: once, few, many, or a class for an expanded clone.

len	abundance	d_gene	v_gene	j_gene	CDR3nt	CDR3aa
15	many	NA	TRBV7-9	TRBJ2-7	TGTGCCAGCAGCGCGCCGGGTGCCAATCTCGGGGAGCAGTACTTC	CASSAPGANLGEQYF
10	NA	NA	TRBV29-1	TRBJ2-1	TGCAGCGTTCAGTCCAATGAGCAGTTCTTC	CSVQSNEQFF
22	NA	TRBD2	TRBV2	TRBJ2-7	TGCGCCAGCAGCTCCCTGGGACTGCAGGGTGGGACTAGCGGCCGCCAATCGGGAGAGCAGTACTTC	CASSSLGLQGGTSGRQSGEQYF
16	NA	TRBD1	TRBV2	TRBJ1-2	TGTGCCACCACAGCTCGGACAGGCGATACAAACTATGGCTACACCTTC	CATTARTGDTNYGYTF
14	many	TRBD1	TRBV5-1	TRBJ2-7	TGCGCCAGCAGCCAACAGGGGCCCGGGGAAGGGCAGTACTTC	CASSQQGPGEGQYF
11	few	NA	TRBV7-9	TRBJ1-1	TGTGCCAGCACCCAGGGGACTGAAGCTTCCTTT	CASTQGTEASF
17	NA	NA	TRBV6-1	TRBJ2-1	TGTGCCAGCAGTAACGCCGGAAAAGGTCGAAATTACAATGAGCAGTTCTTC	CASSNAGKGRNYNEQFF
14	few	TRBD1	TRBV19	TRBJ2-7	TGTGCCAGTAGTCCGTGGGACAGGTGGTACGAGCAGTACTTC	CASSPWDRWYEQYF
14	NA	NA	TRBV5-1	TRBJ1-1	TGTGCCAGCAGCTTGCCACCCCCGGGCACTGAAGCTTTCTTT	CASSLPPPGTEAFF
15	few	NA	TRBV4-1	TRBJ1-2	TGCGCCAGCAGCCAAGCCCCGGACATTAACTATGGCTACACCTTC	CASSQAPDINYGYTF
16	few	NA	TRBV4-1	TRBJ2-7	TGCGCCAGCAGCCAGACAGGACTTCTTTCCGGGAACGAGCAGTACTTC	CASSQTGLLSGNEQYF
15	NA	TRBD2	TRBV20-1	TRBJ2-7	TGCGGTGCTAGAAGGATAGCGGGATCGAACTACGAGCAGTACTTC	CGARRIAGSNYEQYF
15	few	NA	TRBV12-3/TRBV12-4	TRBJ1-6	TGTGCCAGCAGTTCGAGGACAGACGGGAATTCACCCCTCCACTTT	CASSSRTDGNSPLHF
18	many	TRBD2	TRBV7-9	TRBJ2-1	TGTGCCAGCAGCTTAACCCCTTCCCTAGCGGGAGGGCCCGGAGAGCAGTTCTTC	CASSLTPSLAGGPGEQFF
14	many	NA	TRBV28	TRBJ2-1	TGTGCCAGCAGTTTTCCGACCGAGGCCAATGAGCAGTTCTTC	CASSFPTEANEQFF
14	many	NA	TRBV28	TRBJ2-1	TGTGCCATCTCGAGGCGGAGCTCCTACAATGAGCAGTTCTTC	CAISRRSSYNEQFF
14	many	NA	TRBV30	TRBJ1-2	TGTGCCTGGAGTGTACTGGGGGTAGTTTATGGCTACACCTTC	CAWSVLGVVYGYTF
13	many	NA	TRBV11-2	TRBJ2-1	TGTGCCAGCAGCTCTCGACGTGGGAATGAGCAGTTCTTC	CASSSRRGNEQFF
14	few	NA	TRBV18	TRBJ1-1	TGTGCCAGCTCACCTCTCCCCGATATGTCTGAAGCTTTCTTT	CASSPLPDMSEAFF
13	many	NA	TRBV11-2	TRBJ1-4	TGTGCCAGCAGCGCCGGCCTGATGAGAAAACTGTTTTTT	CASSAGLMRKLFF
11	many	NA	TRBV12-3/TRBV12-4	TRBJ2-7	TGTGCCAGCAGGTTAGCTGGGGAGCAGTACTTC	CASRLAGEQYF
14	many	NA	TRBV6-1	TRBJ1-2	TGTGCCAGCAGTCGACAGAGTGCTAACTATGGCTACACCTTC	CASSRQSANYGYTF
15	few	TRBD1	TRBV27	TRBJ2-7	TGTGCCAGCAGTTTGCGAGACAGGGAATCCTACGAGCAGTACTTC	CASSLRDRESYEQYF
15	NA	NA	TRBV7-8	TRBJ2-7	TGTGCCAGCAGCTCTGGCTTAGGCAGATACTACGAGCAGTACTTC	CASSSGLGRYYEQYF
15	few	NA	TRBV5-1	TRBJ2-5	TGCGCCAGCAGCTTTGGGGGGGCTGGGCAAGAGACCCAGTACTTC	CASSFGGAGQETQYF
13	many	NA	TRBV6-7	TRBJ1-2	TGTGCCAGCAGTTACCTGGAGGGGAATGGCTACACCTTC	CASSYLEGNGYTF
14	many	NA	TRBV28	TRBJ1-5	TGTGCCAGCACCTGGGGGGATAGCAATCAGCCCCAGCATTTT	CASTWGDSNQPQHF
15	NA	TRBD2	TRBV7-3	TRBJ2-3	TGTGCCAGCAGCGTCGGACTAGCGGGACTAGATACGCAGTATTTT	CASSVGLAGLDTQYF
13	many	TRBD1	TRBV5-4	TRBJ2-7	TGTGCCAGCACAAGGACAGGGGGCGACGAGCAGTACTTC	CASTRTGGDEQYF
15	NA	NA	TRBV7-7	TRBJ2-3	TGTGCCAGCAGCCATACTACCGGGGGCACAGATACGCAGTATTTT	CASSHTTGGTDTQYF
17	few	NA	TRBV15	TRBJ2-3	TGTGCCACCAGCGCCAACACTGAGAACCCTCTTAGAGATACGCAGTATTTT	CATSANTENPLRDTQYF
14	many	NA	TRBV6-2/TRBV6-3	TRBJ2-3	TGTGCCAGCAAAGATCAGTCAGCCGCAGATACGCAGTATTTT	CASKDQSAADTQYF
13	few	NA	TRBV20-1	TRBJ2-7	TGCAGTGCCGATACCGGGAGCCCCTACGAGCAGTACTTC	CSADTGSPYEQYF
20	NA	TRBD2	TRBV20-1	TRBJ2-1	TGCAGTGCTGAAAAGAAGCCGGGACTAGCGGGACTCTTCTCCTACAATGAGCAGTTCTTC	CSAEKKPGLAGLFSYNEQFF
14	few	NA	TRBV9	TRBJ1-4	TGTGCCAGCAGCGTGGCAGAACCTAATGAAAAACTGTTTTTT	CASSVAEPNEKLFF
18	NA	TRBD2	TRBV7-3	TRBJ2-1	TGTGCCAGCAGCTTAAGTTCAAGACTAGCGGGAGTTCGGAATGAGCAGTTCTTC	CASSLSSRLAGVRNEQFF
17	many	TRBD1	TRBV3-1	TRBJ2-5	TGTGCCAGCAGCCACCCTGGGGACAGGGTCCTGTCAGAGACCCAGTACTTC	CASSHPGDRVLSETQYF
13	many	NA	TRBV27	TRBJ2-7	TGTGCCAGCAGCTATGGGCCGGCGAGCGAGCAGTACTTC	CASSYGPASEQYF
13	few	TRBD1	TRBV6-4	TRBJ1-6	TGTGCCAGCAGTGATGGGACAGGTCGACCCCTCCACTTT	CASSDGTGRPLHF
18	many	TRBD2	TRBV7-9	TRBJ2-7	TGTGCCAGCAGCTCCCTCGAGGGGGGTAGCGGGGGTTTCTACGAGCAGTACTTC	CASSSLEGGSGGFYEQYF
15	many	NA	TRBV18	TRBJ2-7	TGTGCCAGCTCACCACTTATAATGTTAGAGGGGCAGCAGTACTTC	CASSPLIMLEGQQYF
16	NA	TRBD2	TRBV5-1	TRBJ2-1	TGCGCCAGCAGCGGGAATAGCGGGTCAGGTGGGGATGAGCAGTTCTTC	CASSGNSGSGGDEQFF
14	few	TRBD2	TRBV5-5	TRBJ2-7	TGTGCCGGCAGCCAGACTAGCGGGGGCTACGAGCAGTACTTC	CAGSQTSGGYEQYF
16	few	TRBD1	TRBV13	TRBJ1-4	TGTGCCAGCAGCGACAGGGGATCCGCAACTAATGAAAAACTGTTTTTT	CASSDRGSATNEKLFF
14	few	TRBD1	TRBV20-1	TRBJ2-5	TGCAGTGCTAGGGGGGGGACAGGGACCGAGACCCAGTACTTC	CSARGGTGTETQYF
14	few	TRBD1	TRBV5-1	TRBJ1-1	TGCGCCAGTCAGACAGGGCCCCGGGACACTGAAGCTTTCTTT	CASQTGPRDTEAFF
15	few	TRBD2	TRBV29-1	TRBJ2-7	TGCAGCGTAACGGGGACTAGCGGGAGTTTGTACGAGCAGTACTTC	CSVTGTSGSLYEQYF
13	many	NA	TRBV18	TRBJ2-7	TGTGCCAGCTCACCACCGGACAGCTACGAGCAGTACTTC	CASSPPDSYEQYF
14	few	TRBD1	TRBV7-9	TRBJ1-1	TGTGCCAGCAGCTCGGACAGGGTGGGCACTGAAGCTTTCTTT	CASSSDRVGTEAFF
15	NA	NA	TRBV27	TRBJ2-3	TGTGCCAGCAGTCCGCCGGGTTACCCGGGAGATACGCAGTATTTT	CASSPPGYPGDTQYF
16	NA	NA	TRBV6-1	TRBJ1-1	TGTGCCAGCAGTGAAGAGTGGGGGGGACGTAACACTGAAGCTTTCTTT	CASSEEWGGRNTEAFF
14	few	NA	TRBV6-2/TRBV6-3	TRBJ1-2	TGTGCCAGCAGTTACGTGGGGTCTAGTATGGGCTACACCTTC	CASSYVGSSMGYTF
15	NA	NA	TRBV5-1	TRBJ1-2	TGCGCCAGCAGCTTCGGCGGCAGGGACTTCGATGGCTACACCTTC	CASSFGGRDFDGYTF
13	many	TRBD1	TRBV27	TRBJ1-1	TGTGCCAGCAATACAGGGGCTAACACTGAAGCTTTCTTT	CASNTGANTEAFF
15	NA	NA	TRBV5-5	TRBJ2-1	TGTGCCAGCAGCTTGGGTCTGATAGGGGTTAATGAGCAGTTCTTC	CASSLGLIGVNEQFF
15	few	TRBD2	TRBV7-3	TRBJ2-1	TGTGCCAGCAGCTCGGGACTAGCGGGGTTCGATGAGCAGTTCTTC	CASSSGLAGFDEQFF
12	few	NA	TRBV12-3/TRBV12-4	TRBJ2-5	TGTGCCAGCAGTTGGGGGTGGGAGACCCAGTACTTC	CASSWGWETQYF
15	NA	TRBD2	TRBV9	TRBJ2-1	TGTGCCAGCAGCCTAGGGGCGGGAGGGCCCAATGAGCAGTTCTTC	CASSLGAGGPNEQFF
13	few	TRBD2	TRBV7-3	TRBJ2-1	TGTGCCAGCAGCCAGACTAGCGGGCTGGAGCAGTTCTTC	CASSQTSGLEQFF